The entry that follows covers one T cell receptor beta chain sequence. The authors used about 3,500 ng of total RNA per TCR library. Using the 5' RACE reads, TCRdb records one entry per CDR3 protein without DNA. The listing records approximately 400,000 distinct CDR3 sequences. This sample is part of a study of monozygotic twins with inflammatory bowel disease. The CDR3 covers 13 residues. CDR1 and CDR2 (germline): SGHAT, FQNNGV. The blood volume drawn from each donor was roughly 2.7 ml. Input material: blood. The chain uses TRBV11-2 and TRBJ1-1; the TCRdb call, TRBD1, lacks DNA for checking. The receptor comes from a human donor with ulcerative colitis or Crohn's disease, or a healthy co-twin of an affected twin (not recorded which). The CDR3 sequence is CASSPGGASEAFF.